The sequence of this TCR beta chain was determined in a study of human T cells and chemical hapten exposure. There are a few counts of this clonotype. MiXCR, applied by TCRdb to the RACE reads, yields one record per CDR3 protein. The sample contains about 120,000 distinct CDR3 sequences, around 15% of which appear only once. V was shortened by 3 bases and J by 10 bases, with 13 bases between the two germline ends. CDR3 length: 13 amino acids. Looked up from germline, CDR1 is SGHTA and CDR2 is FQGTGA. Time point defined: patch test 1, 2 weeks after DPC sensitization. Described treatment: therapeutic diphenylcyclopropenone sensitization with weekly scalp DPC.

The genes are TRBV7-3 and TRBJ2-1; either TRBD1 or TRBD2 may supply D (6 bases each). The receptor was isolated from a man between 18 and 35 years old with alopecia areata. Some clones in this sample may be carry-over from other donors' samples. The specimen comprised whole blood, sampled in connection with sensitization to the hapten diphenylcyclopropenone (DPC). CDR3 sequence (DNA): TGTGCCAGCAGCTTGAATGGGGGGCGAGAGCAGTTCTTC. Its protein is CASSLNGGREQFF. The full variable domain, with the rest looked up from reference TRBV7-3 and TRBJ2-1, is GAGVSQTPSNKVTEKGKYVELRCDPISGHTALYWYRQSLGQGPEFLIYFQGTGAADDSGLPNDRFFAVRPEGSVSTLKIQRTERGDSAVYLCASSLNGGREQFFGPGTRLTVL.